This is a list of T cell receptor beta chains from one sample in a study of human T cells and chemical hapten exposure. MiXCR, run by TCRdb on the RACE reads, gives a single entry per CDR3 protein. The sample carries about 350,000 distinct CDR3 sequences, under 6.5% recorded once. The sample in question was whole blood, obtained in connection with sensitization to the hapten diphenylcyclopropenone (DPC). These TCRs come from a woman younger than 35 with alopecia areata. Some clones in this sample may be carry-over from other donors' samples. Each CDR3 is given with its conserved first and last residue. The D gene is left open where the match is weak. Not every row has a clone size; where given, it reads once, few, many or a size class.

TGTGCCATCCCGGACAGGGAAATCTCTTTTTACGCAGATACGCAGTATTTT	CAIPDREISFYADTQYF	TRBD1	TRBV6-4	TRBJ2-3	many
TGTGCCAGCAGCGACGGGACTAGCGGCTCCTACGAGCAGTACTTC	CASSDGTSGSYEQYF	TRBD2	TRBV7-2	TRBJ2-7	.
TGTGCCAGCAGCCAAGATCCGGGGCGGAGGACCGGGGAGCTGTTTTTT	CASSQDPGRRTGELFF	.	TRBV3-1	TRBJ2-2	few
TGTGCCAGCAGTTTTGCGGCGGGGGGGACAGATACGCAGTATTTT	CASSFAAGGTDTQYF	TRBD2	TRBV12-3/TRBV12-4	TRBJ2-3	few
TGTGCCATCAGTGAGGACAGGGGATTTGGGCCCCAGCATTTT	CAISEDRGFGPQHF	TRBD1	TRBV10-3	TRBJ1-5	many
TGTGCCAGCAGTACCCAGACGGCCCGGGGGGACTACGAGCAGTACTTC	CASSTQTARGDYEQYF	TRBD2	TRBV6-6	TRBJ2-7	few
TGCGCCAGCAGCCAAGAAACTAACTACAGGGGCAGGGATGGCTACACCTTC	CASSQETNYRGRDGYTF	TRBD1	TRBV4-3	TRBJ1-2	many
TGCGCCAGCAGCCAAGAGGAAGACAGCGGCCTGTACGAGCAGTACTTC	CASSQEEDSGLYEQYF	.	TRBV4-3	TRBJ2-7	few
TGTGCCAGCAGTGAAGCATCGCGGGACAGGCCGTACTTC	CASSEASRDRPYF	TRBD1	TRBV6-1	TRBJ2-7	.
TGCGCCAGCAGCCTCCGGGACAGCTCCTACAATGAGCAGTTCTTC	CASSLRDSSYNEQFF	TRBD1	TRBV4-3	TRBJ2-1	many
TGTGCCAGCAGCTTGGGCCTAGCGGACAATGAGCAGTTCTTC	CASSLGLADNEQFF	TRBD2	TRBV5-4	TRBJ2-1	few
TGTGCCAGCAGTGAGATTGCAGATACGCAGTATTTT	CASSEIADTQYF	.	TRBV6-6	TRBJ2-3	few
TGTGCCAGCAGCGTAGACAGGGTAGGCACAGATACGCAGTATTTT	CASSVDRVGTDTQYF	.	TRBV9	TRBJ2-3	few
TGCGCCAGCAGCCAAGGGGTAGGGGCGGGGTACGAGCAGTACTTC	CASSQGVGAGYEQYF	.	TRBV4-1	TRBJ2-7	.
TGTGCCAGGGCCTTTCTAAGCTCGGCTGTGGACATTCAGTACTTC	CARAFLSSAVDIQYF	.	TRBV9	TRBJ2-4	few
TGCAGTGCGGGACCCCCGGCGAACATTCAGTACTTC	CSAGPPANIQYF	.	TRBV20-1	TRBJ2-4	.
TGCAGTGCTAGAGATTTGTACAGGGCTCGCACAGATACGCAGTATTTT	CSARDLYRARTDTQYF	.	TRBV20-1	TRBJ2-3	few
TGTGCCAGCTGCGCAGCCGGGGCCAACGTCCTGACTTTC	CASCAAGANVLTF	.	TRBV12-3/TRBV12-4	TRBJ2-6	many
TGTGCCAGCAGTGAACGGGGGAGCTCCTATAATTCACCCCTCCACTTT	CASSERGSSYNSPLHF	.	TRBV27	TRBJ1-6	few
TGTGCCAGCAGAACTGGACTAGCGGAGACCTACGAGCAGTACTTC	CASRTGLAETYEQYF	TRBD2	TRBV28	TRBJ2-7	once
TGCAGTGCTAGACCCCGGACTAGCGGGGCCCACGAGCAGTACTTC	CSARPRTSGAHEQYF	TRBD2	TRBV20-1	TRBJ2-7	many
TGTGCCAGCAGCCAAGTGACAGACTCTGGAAACACCATATATTTT	CASSQVTDSGNTIYF	.	TRBV4-2	TRBJ1-3	few
TGTGCCAGCAGCCCAAGAGGAGCCAGGGGGTACGAGCAGTACTTC	CASSPRGARGYEQYF	TRBD1	TRBV14	TRBJ2-7	few
TGTGCCAGCAGCTTAGAGCCATGGCTAGCCTATGAGCAGTTCTTC	CASSLEPWLAYEQFF	.	TRBV7-9	TRBJ2-1	few
TGCAGTGCTCCACGCAACAGGGGAAGCTCCTATAATTCACCCCTCCACTTT	CSAPRNRGSSYNSPLHF	TRBD1	TRBV20-1	TRBJ1-6	few
TGCAGTGCTAGAGGAGCGGACAGGAATAACTATGGCTACACCTTC	CSARGADRNNYGYTF	TRBD1	TRBV20-1	TRBJ1-2	few
TGTGCCAGCAGCTTGGCTAGCGGGGGGCACACAGATACGCAGTATTTT	CASSLASGGHTDTQYF	TRBD2	TRBV7-2	TRBJ2-3	few
TGTGCCAGCAGGGCCCCAGGTGCAACCTACGAGCAGTACTTC	CASRAPGATYEQYF	.	TRBV2	TRBJ2-7	.
TGTGCCAGCAGCTGGCGAAATGACTACGAGCAGTACTTC	CASSWRNDYEQYF	.	TRBV3-1	TRBJ2-7	many
.	CASSPVAGGTKGF	.	TRBV4-1	TRBJ1-6	.
TGCGCCAGCAGCCAAACGGCAGACCTCAATTCACCCCTCCACTTT	CASSQTADLNSPLHF	.	TRBV4-3	TRBJ1-6	few
TGTGCCAGCAGCCGGGGGAGTAGAGATACGCAGTATTTT	CASSRGSRDTQYF	.	TRBV14	TRBJ2-3	few
TGTGCCAGCAGTTACCCCAACAGGGGGATGGAGTACGAGCAGTACTTC	CASSYPNRGMEYEQYF	TRBD1	TRBV6-2/TRBV6-3	TRBJ2-7	.
TGTGCCAGCAGTCGGGAGGTGAGGGATACGCAGTATTTT	CASSREVRDTQYF	TRBD2	TRBV6-4	TRBJ2-3	.
TGTGCCAGCAGCTTACATGGTCCAAATGAGCAGTTCTTC	CASSLHGPNEQFF	.	TRBV11-3	TRBJ2-1	few
TGTGCTAGTGCCCCCGGAGCGGGGGGGCGCACAGATACGCAGTATTTT	CASAPGAGGRTDTQYF	TRBD2	TRBV12-5	TRBJ2-3	few
TGTGCCAGCAGCTTAGTGGTCTACGGCACAGATACGCAGTATTTT	CASSLVVYGTDTQYF	.	TRBV7-9	TRBJ2-3	few
TGTGCCAGCAGCCAAGTGCCAGCGGGGGCCGGACCTATGACCCAGTACTTC	CASSQVPAGAGPMTQYF	TRBD2	TRBV3-1	TRBJ2-5	.
TGTGCCAGCAGCCGGACAGGGACTAATGAAAAACTGTTTTTT	CASSRTGTNEKLFF	TRBD1	TRBV7-2	TRBJ1-4	many
TGTGCCAGCAGCTTGGGGTTGGGGAATGAAAAACTGTTTTTT	CASSLGLGNEKLFF	.	TRBV7-9	TRBJ1-4	few
TGCAGTGCCACAGGGACTAGCAATCAGCCCCAGCATTTT	CSATGTSNQPQHF	.	TRBV20-1	TRBJ1-5	many